These 9 T cell receptor beta chains were sequenced from one sample in a study of lymphopenia after photon versus proton radiotherapy. TCRdb's copy holds only in-frame clones and misses some; the assay was immunoSEQ multiplex PCR. The data show approximately 65,000 clones, roughly 87% seen once. This specimen consisted of peripheral blood, obtained from a patient treated with proton-based radiotherapy. Receptors originate from a man older than 75 with esophageal cancer.

The rearrangement joins TRBV5-4 to TRBJ2-7; possibly TRBD2 for D (6 bases). Trimming pared 3 bases from V and 6 bases from J, leaving 16 bases between. The germline gives CDR1 SGHNT, CDR2 YYREEE (reference sequence). The CDR3 sequence is 14 residues long. The CDR3 sequence: CASSSEAWGGEQYF. DNA for the CDR3: TGTGCCAGCAGCTCTGAGGCCTGGGGAGGCGAGCAGTACTTC.

The chain combines TRBV5-4 with TRBJ2-5, with 8 bases fitting TRBD1. Germline V lookup: CDR1 SGHNT, CDR2 YYREEE (reference sequence). The CDR3 runs 14 residues. V gave up 3 bases and J gave up 7 bases; unmatched junction bases: 8. The CDR3 sequence is CASSSPGQARTQYF. The CDR3 DNA is TGTGCCAGCAGCTCACCGGGACAGGCCAGGACCCAGTACTTC.

The chain links TRBV18 to TRBJ2-3; 8 bases match TRBD1. Germline V CDR1 and CDR2: KGHSH, LQKENI. J lost 3 bases, V lost 3 bases, and 5 bases had no gene match. This CDR3 has 15 residues. The CDR3 sequence is CASSPDRGGTDTQYF. CDR3 coding DNA: TGTGCCAGCTCACCCGACAGGGGTGGGACAGATACGCAGTATTTT.

The chain uses TRBV5-1 and TRBJ1-1; D remains ambiguous. V dropped 0 bases and J dropped 2 bases, with 8 bases sitting between them. Germline V gene data show CDR1 as SGHRS and CDR2 as YFSETQ. The length of the CDR3 is 14 residues. In DNA form, the CDR3 reads TGCGCCAGCAGCTTGGAGCGGGGAAACACTGAAGCTTTCTTT. This sequence encodes CASSLERGNTEAFF.

V is TRBV28 and J is TRBJ2-7; no reliable D call. V lost 10 bases to trimming and J lost 2 bases, with 21 bases between them. CDR1 and CDR2 from the germline V gene are MDHEN and SYDVKM. The CDR3 has 15 residues. CDR3 amino acids: CATLSVGSPPYEQYF. CDR3 DNA sequence: TGTGCCACTTTATCTGTGGGATCACCCCCCTACGAGCAGTACTTC. The complete variable domain, with remaining parts taken from reference TRBV28 and TRBJ2-7, reads DVKVTQSSRYLVKRTGEKVFLECVQDMDHENMFWYRQDPGLGLRLIYFSYDVKMKEKGDIPEGYSVSREKKERFSLILESASTNQTSMYLCATLSVGSPPYEQYFGPGTRLTVT.

The CDR3 DNA follows: TGTGCCAGCAGCGTTTACAGCCTCGCTGACTACAATGAGCAGTTCTTC. Protein sequence: CASSVYSLADYNEQFF. The chain recombines TRBV11-2 with TRBJ2-1, with D hard to call. The CDR3 runs to 16 residues. Trimming took off 5 bases at V and 3 bases at J, with 17 bases between the two ends. The germline V gene has CDR1 SGHAT and CDR2 FQNNGV.

The V gene is TRBV19, the J gene TRBJ2-5; D gene ambiguous. Germline V gives CDR1 LNHDA, CDR2 SQIVND (reference sequence). CDR3 size: 13 residues. V shed 5 bases and J shed 4 bases, with 11 bases lying between them. CDR3 amino acids: CASSERYGETQYF. The CDR3 DNA reads as TGTGCCAGTAGTGAGAGATACGGAGAGACCCAGTACTTC.

This sequence joins TRBV18 and TRBJ1-2; unclear D gene. Germline V gene lookup returns CDR1 KGHSH and CDR2 LQKENI. The V gene lost 5 bases and the J gene lost 4 bases, with 8 bases spanning the gap. The CDR3 runs to 12 residues. The CDR3 reads CASSLDGYGYTF. The CDR3, as DNA: TGTGCCAGCTCATTGGACGGCTATGGCTACACCTTC. Full variable domain (outside the CDR3, taken from reference TRBV18 and TRBJ1-2): NAGVMQNPRHLVRRRGQEARLRCSPMKGHSHVYWYRQLPEEGLKFMVYLQKENIIDESGMPKERFSAEFPKEGPSILRIQQVVRGDSAAYFCASSLDGYGYTFGSGTRLTVV.

The genes are TRBV11-1 and TRBJ2-1; perhaps TRBD1 as D (6 bases). This CDR3 comprises 13 residues. Germline CDR1 is SGHAT and CDR2 is FQDESV (reference sequence). V lost 1 base, J lost 6 bases, and 7 bases lay in between. For the CDR3, the DNA is TGTGCCAGCAGCTTAGGCAGGGGCAATGAGCAGTTCTTC. Translation: CASSLGRGNEQFF.